The rows below give T cell receptor beta chains drawn from one sample of a study of blood T cell repertoires in COVID-19. TCRdb's copy holds only in-frame clones and misses some; the assay was immunoSEQ multiplex PCR. The table shows about 240,000 clones, with roughly nine tenths occurring only once. Sequencing was done on a sample of peripheral blood. The receptors shown here come from a man aged 55 to 70 who had recovered from COVID-19. Both conserved end residues are part of each CDR3. Fields, in order: J gene, D gene, V gene, clone size, CDR3 length, CDR3 protein, CDR3 DNA. The D gene is left open where the match is weak. The size of a clone is reported for some rows only, either as once, few or many, or as a class for expanded clones.

j_call: TRBJ2-2; d_call: .; v_call: TRBV7-2; clone_size: .; cdr3_length: 15; cdr3_aa: CASSPLPRNTGELFF; cdr3_nt: TGTGCCAGCAGCCCCCTGCCTAGGAACACCGGGGAGCTGTTTTTT
j_call: TRBJ1-6; d_call: .; v_call: TRBV6-1; clone_size: .; cdr3_length: 13; cdr3_aa: CASSEDRNSPLHF; cdr3_nt: TGTGCCAGCAGTGAGGACAGAAATTCACCCCTCCACTTT
j_call: TRBJ2-1; d_call: .; v_call: TRBV28; clone_size: .; cdr3_length: 15; cdr3_aa: CATAPQREVHNEQFF; cdr3_nt: TGTGCCACCGCACCCCAGCGTGAGGTCCACAATGAGCAGTTCTTC
j_call: TRBJ2-7; d_call: TRBD1; v_call: TRBV27; clone_size: .; cdr3_length: 16; cdr3_aa: CASSRTGTGGLYEQYF; cdr3_nt: TGTGCCAGCAGTCGTACCGGGACAGGGGGCTTGTACGAGCAGTACTTC
j_call: TRBJ1-1; d_call: TRBD1; v_call: TRBV7-8; clone_size: once; cdr3_length: 14; cdr3_aa: CASSRKQGWTEAFF; cdr3_nt: TGTGCCAGCAGCCGAAAACAGGGGTGGACTGAAGCTTTCTTT
j_call: TRBJ2-3; d_call: TRBD2; v_call: TRBV5-1; clone_size: .; cdr3_length: 13; cdr3_aa: CASRTSGADTQYF; cdr3_nt: TGCGCCAGCCGAACTAGCGGGGCGGATACGCAGTATTTT
j_call: TRBJ1-6; d_call: .; v_call: TRBV27; clone_size: .; cdr3_length: 13; cdr3_aa: CASRPYWNSPLHF; cdr3_nt: TGTGCCAGCAGACCCTACTGGAATTCACCCCTCCACTTT
j_call: TRBJ2-7; d_call: TRBD2; v_call: TRBV6-5; clone_size: many; cdr3_length: 13; cdr3_aa: CASRTGLPYEQYF; cdr3_nt: TGTGCCAGCAGGACGGGACTACCCTACGAGCAGTACTTC
j_call: TRBJ2-7; d_call: .; v_call: TRBV6-6; clone_size: .; cdr3_length: 11; cdr3_aa: CASSLEREQYF; cdr3_nt: TGTGCCAGCAGTTTAGAACGCGAGCAGTACTTC
j_call: TRBJ2-1; d_call: TRBD2; v_call: TRBV27; clone_size: once; cdr3_length: 15; cdr3_aa: CASGDSGGAGNEQFF; cdr3_nt: TGTGCCAGCGGGGATAGCGGGGGGGCCGGGAATGAGCAGTTCTTC
j_call: TRBJ1-2; d_call: TRBD1; v_call: TRBV5-6; clone_size: once; cdr3_length: 16; cdr3_aa: CASSSIRQGLNYGYTF; cdr3_nt: TGTGCCAGCAGCTCTATCCGACAGGGCCTAAACTATGGCTACACCTTC
j_call: TRBJ2-3; d_call: TRBD2; v_call: TRBV9; clone_size: .; cdr3_length: 16; cdr3_aa: CASSARASGGPDTQYF; cdr3_nt: TGTGCCAGCAGCGCCCGGGCTAGCGGGGGGCCGGATACGCAGTATTTT
j_call: TRBJ2-3; d_call: .; v_call: TRBV20-1; clone_size: .; cdr3_length: 11; cdr3_aa: CSAIATDTQYF; cdr3_nt: TGCAGTGCAATAGCCACAGATACGCAGTATTTT
j_call: TRBJ1-3; d_call: .; v_call: TRBV7-8; clone_size: .; cdr3_length: 16; cdr3_aa: CASSSGRTGTGNTIYF; cdr3_nt: TGTGCCAGCAGCTCGGGAAGGACGGGAACTGGAAACACCATATATTTT
j_call: TRBJ2-1; d_call: .; v_call: TRBV11-3; clone_size: .; cdr3_length: 15; cdr3_aa: CASSLESASGYEQFF; cdr3_nt: TGTGCCAGCAGCTTAGAGTCGGCTAGTGGCTATGAGCAGTTCTTC
j_call: TRBJ1-2; d_call: .; v_call: TRBV7-8; clone_size: .; cdr3_length: 13; cdr3_aa: CASSLDRDYGYTF; cdr3_nt: TGTGCCAGCAGCTTAGACAGGGACTATGGCTACACCTTC